The rows below give T cell receptor beta chains drawn from one sample of a study of shared clonotypes between healthy human individuals. Only in-frame clones appear in the TCRdb table, and some are missing; sequencing was by immunoSEQ multiplex PCR. This sample has a few million clones; roughly 95% occur once, and the top ten carry about 1.7%. Source material: naive CD8+ T cells from PBMCs. Receptors originate from a man in his late teens or twenties in good health. Some clones in this sample may be carry-over from other donors' samples. CDR3s include the opening cysteine and the closing phenylalanine or tryptophan. The D gene is left open where the match is weak. The listing skips clone size in some rows; elsewhere it reads once, few, many or a size class.

>TRBJ2-1|TRBD1|TRBV7-9|.
CASSPDRGEQFF
TGTGCCAGCAGCCCCGACAGGGGTGAGCAGTTCTTC
>TRBJ1-1|TRBD1|TRBV27|.
CASSSLTGGATEAFF
TGTGCCAGCAGTTCCCTCACAGGGGGTGCGACTGAAGCTTTCTTT
>TRBJ2-7|TRBD2|TRBV28|.
CASSLAGAYEQYF
TGTGCCAGCAGCTTAGCGGGAGCCTACGAGCAGTACTTC
>TRBJ2-7|.|TRBV30|.
CAWRGGVVRYF
TGTGCCTGGAGGGGTGGTGTAGTTCGGTACTTC
>TRBJ1-2|.|TRBV2|.
CASATGADYGYTF
TGTGCCAGCGCGACGGGCGCCGACTATGGCTACACCTTC
>TRBJ1-3|.|TRBV4-1|.
CASSQDVGTITGNTIYF
TGCGCCAGCAGCCAAGATGTTGGGACAATAACTGGAAACACCATATATTTT
>TRBJ2-7|.|TRBV11-2|.
CASSLGPPGGLDEQYF
TGTGCCAGCAGCTTAGGCCCCCCTGGGGGCTTGGACGAGCAGTACTTC
>TRBJ2-1|.|TRBV28|.
CASSLLQGRDNEQFF
TGTGCCAGCAGTTTACTACAGGGTCGGGACAATGAGCAGTTCTTC
>TRBJ2-7|TRBD1|TRBV7-2|.
CAITQGAYEQYF
TGTGCCATCACCCAGGGGGCCTACGAGCAGTACTTC
>TRBJ1-1|.|TRBV19|.
CASRAGLNTEAFF
TGTGCCAGTAGGGCAGGGCTGAACACTGAAGCTTTCTTT
>TRBJ2-3|TRBD2|TRBV9|.
CASSAPSGRAGGTDTQYF
TGTGCCAGCAGCGCCCCTAGCGGGAGGGCCGGGGGGACAGATACGCAGTATTTT
>TRBJ2-1|TRBD1|TRBV4-3|.
CASSTHRGLGNEQFF
TGCGCCAGCAGCACGCACAGGGGGCTGGGCAATGAGCAGTTCTTC
>TRBJ2-6|TRBD1|TRBV28|.
CASSYGQGPLRGANVLTF
TGTGCCAGCAGTTACGGACAGGGGCCACTGAGGGGGGCCAACGTCCTGACTTTC
>TRBJ1-1|.|TRBV19|.
CASSIDDSNENTEAFF
TGTGCCAGTAGTATAGATGACTCGAACGAGAACACTGAAGCTTTCTTT
>TRBJ2-5|.|TRBV28|.
CASSLRGGPQETQYF
TGTGCCAGCAGCCTAAGGGGGGGTCCCCAAGAGACCCAGTACTTC
>TRBJ2-3|.|TRBV4-3|.
CASSQDWGIGTDTQYF
TGCGCCAGCAGCCAAGACTGGGGGATAGGCACAGATACGCAGTATTTT
>TRBJ1-1|.|TRBV6-1|.
CASRGGVSPAFF
TGTGCCAGCAGGGGGGGGGTTTCCCCGGCTTTCTTT
>TRBJ1-2|.|TRBV19|.
CASSPREGDYGYTF
TGTGCCAGTAGTCCGCGGGAGGGGGACTATGGCTACACCTTC
>TRBJ2-5|TRBD2|TRBV4-1|.
CASSQDPSGSAQETQYF
TGCGCCAGCAGCCAAGATCCTAGCGGGAGTGCCCAAGAGACCCAGTACTTC
>TRBJ2-7|TRBD2|TRBV4-3|.
CASSQDGSGTGHEQYF
TGCGCCAGCAGCCAAGACGGTAGCGGGACGGGCCACGAGCAGTACTTC
>TRBJ2-5|.|TRBV5-1|.
CASSLARLQETQYF
TGCGCCAGCAGCTTGGCGCGACTCCAAGAGACCCAGTACTTC
>TRBJ1-1|.|TRBV6-1|.
CASSEARGNSWWDEAFF
TGTGCCAGCAGTGAAGCGCGTGGTAATTCCTGGTGGGATGAAGCTTTCTTT
>TRBJ2-2|TRBD1|TRBV19|.
CASSLQARTGSGELFF
TGTGCCAGTAGTCTCCAAGCCCGGACAGGTTCCGGGGAGCTGTTTTTT
>TRBJ2-1|TRBD2|TRBV4-2|.
CASSQVFVLAGHNEQFF
TGTGCCAGCAGCCAAGTATTTGTCCTAGCGGGACACAATGAGCAGTTCTTC
>TRBJ1-5|.|TRBV7-8|.
CASSPTGRTQPQHF
TGTGCCAGCAGCCCGACAGGTAGAACTCAGCCCCAGCATTTT
>TRBJ2-7|TRBD2|TRBV18|.
CASSPPGLAGILNEQYF
TGTGCCAGCTCACCCCCGGGACTAGCGGGAATCCTTAACGAGCAGTACTTC
>TRBJ1-3|.|TRBV9|.
CASSVVGWGSGNTIYF
TGTGCCAGCAGCGTAGTAGGGTGGGGTTCTGGAAACACCATATATTTT
>TRBJ1-1|TRBD1|TRBV7-9|few
CASSPDRVAFF
TGTGCCAGCAGCCCGGACAGGGTGGCTTTCTTT
>TRBJ1-1|.|TRBV9|.
CASSVGGRGEAFF
TGTGCCAGCAGCGTTGGGGGGCGAGGTGAAGCTTTCTTT
>TRBJ2-1|TRBD1|TRBV27|.
CASSIGTGGSNEQFF
TGTGCCAGCAGTATAGGGACAGGGGGATCCAATGAGCAGTTCTTC
>TRBJ1-1|.|TRBV10-3|.
CAISESISGPHPEAFF
TGTGCCATCAGTGAGTCGATATCGGGGCCCCACCCTGAAGCTTTCTTT
>TRBJ2-7|.|TRBV11-1|.
CASSQSGTAPYEQYF
TGTGCCAGCAGCCAATCCGGGACGGCTCCCTACGAGCAGTACTTC
>TRBJ2-1|.|TRBV11-2|.
CASSFGGGEGYEQFF
TGTGCCAGCAGCTTCGGTGGCGGGGAAGGCTATGAGCAGTTCTTC
>TRBJ1-5|TRBD1|TRBV28|.
CASSRDSYSNQPQHF
TGTGCCAGCAGCCGGGACAGCTATAGCAATCAGCCCCAGCATTTT
>TRBJ2-3|TRBD2|TRBV5-1|.
CASSKRGLATDTQYF
TGCGCCAGCAGCAAGCGAGGACTAGCAACAGATACGCAGTATTTT
>TRBJ2-1|TRBD2|TRBV30|once
CAWRGNRGTSGNSYNEQFF
TGTGCCTGGAGGGGTAATCGAGGGACTAGCGGAAACTCCTACAATGAGCAGTTCTTC
>TRBJ2-2|.|TRBV27|.
CASSGHLTGELFF
TGTGCCAGCAGTGGTCACCTCACCGGGGAGCTGTTTTTT
>TRBJ2-1|TRBD2|TRBV15|.
CATSREPSGRAVADEQFF
TGTGCCACCAGCAGAGAGCCCAGCGGGAGGGCCGTAGCGGATGAGCAGTTCTTC
>TRBJ2-5|.|TRBV13|.
CASSLTRSNGRTQYF
TGTGCCAGCAGCTTGACTAGATCCAACGGGAGGACCCAGTACTTC
>TRBJ2-1|TRBD2|TRBV27|.
CASRVGREVLYNEQFF
TGTGCCAGCAGAGTAGGGCGGGAGGTCCTCTACAATGAGCAGTTCTTC
>TRBJ1-2|TRBD1|TRBV9|.
CASSAPPGQGKHYGYTF
TGTGCCAGCAGCGCACCCCCGGGACAGGGCAAACACTATGGCTACACCTTC
>TRBJ1-3|.|TRBV6-1|.
CASRDSGNTIYF
TGTGCCAGCAGGGACTCTGGAAACACCATATATTTT
>TRBJ2-6|.|TRBV27|.
CASTTGSGANVLTF
TGTGCCAGCACTACGGGGTCTGGGGCCAACGTCCTGACTTTC
>TRBJ2-7|TRBD2|TRBV19|.
CASRTSGSYEQYF
TGTGCCAGTAGGACTAGCGGGAGTTACGAGCAGTACTTC
>TRBJ1-1|.|TRBV27|.
CASSLLSMNTEAFF
TGTGCCAGCAGTTTACTCTCTATGAACACTGAAGCTTTCTTT
>TRBJ2-7|TRBD2|TRBV9|.
CASSVVDSGISYEQYF
TGTGCCAGCAGCGTAGTGGATAGCGGGATCTCCTACGAGCAGTACTTC
>TRBJ2-6|TRBD1|TRBV5-1|.
CASSPGRKGQGRTGANVLTF
TGCGCCAGCAGCCCGGGCCGGAAAGGACAGGGAAGAACAGGGGCCAACGTCCTGACTTTC
>TRBJ2-7|.|TRBV7-2|.
CASSPLGVAYEQYF
TGTGCCAGCAGCCCCCTAGGGGTCGCCTACGAGCAGTACTTC
>TRBJ1-1|.|TRBV7-6|once
CASSLAEGHIEAFF
TGTGCCAGCAGCTTAGCGGAGGGACACATTGAAGCTTTCTTT
>TRBJ2-7|.|TRBV5-6|.
CASTSFRGEQYF
TGTGCCAGCACCTCCTTCCGGGGCGAGCAGTACTTC
>TRBJ2-3|TRBD2|TRBV2|.
CASSEWTSGRADTQYF
TGTGCCAGCAGTGAGTGGACTAGCGGGAGGGCAGATACGCAGTATTTT